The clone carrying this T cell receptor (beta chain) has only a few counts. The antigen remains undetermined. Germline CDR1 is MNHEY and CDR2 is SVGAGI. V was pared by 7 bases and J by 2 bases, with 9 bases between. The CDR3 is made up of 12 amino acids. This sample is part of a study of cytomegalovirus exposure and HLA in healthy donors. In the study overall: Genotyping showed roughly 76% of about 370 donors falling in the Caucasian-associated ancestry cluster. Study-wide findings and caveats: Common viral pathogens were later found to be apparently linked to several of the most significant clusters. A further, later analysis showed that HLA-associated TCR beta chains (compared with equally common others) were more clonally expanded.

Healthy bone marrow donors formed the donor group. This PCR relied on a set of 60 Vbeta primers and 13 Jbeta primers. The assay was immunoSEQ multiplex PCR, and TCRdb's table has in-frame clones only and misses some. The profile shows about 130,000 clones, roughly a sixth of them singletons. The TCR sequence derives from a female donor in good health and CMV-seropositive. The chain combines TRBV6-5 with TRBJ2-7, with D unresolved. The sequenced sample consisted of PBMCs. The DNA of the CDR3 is TGTGCCAGCAAGCGCACGACCTACGAGCAGTACTTC. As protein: CASKRTTYEQYF.